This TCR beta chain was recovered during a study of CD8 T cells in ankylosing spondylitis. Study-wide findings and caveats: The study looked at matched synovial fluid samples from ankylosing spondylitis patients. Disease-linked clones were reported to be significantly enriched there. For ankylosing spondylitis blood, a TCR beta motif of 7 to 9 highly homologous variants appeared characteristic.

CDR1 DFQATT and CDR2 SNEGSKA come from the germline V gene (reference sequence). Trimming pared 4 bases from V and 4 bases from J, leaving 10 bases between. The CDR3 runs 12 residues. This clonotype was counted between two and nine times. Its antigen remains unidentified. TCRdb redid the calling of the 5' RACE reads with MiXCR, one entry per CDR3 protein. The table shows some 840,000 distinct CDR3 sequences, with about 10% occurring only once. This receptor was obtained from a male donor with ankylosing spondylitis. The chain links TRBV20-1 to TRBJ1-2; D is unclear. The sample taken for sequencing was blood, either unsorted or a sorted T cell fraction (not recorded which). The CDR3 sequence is CSAKYDGYGYTF. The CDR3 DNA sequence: TGCAGTGCTAAGTACGACGGCTATGGCTACACCTTC.